Each of the 10 T cell receptor beta chains below was sequenced from the same sample in a study of human T cells and chemical hapten exposure. Time point denoted: pre-sensitization, week 0. Treatment meaning: therapeutic diphenylcyclopropenone sensitization with weekly scalp DPC. TCRdb re-derived calls from the RACE reads in MiXCR, one entry per CDR3 protein. The profile shows some 38,000 distinct CDR3 sequences, 7.6% of them singletons. The source was whole blood, collected in connection with sensitization to the hapten diphenylcyclopropenone (DPC). These TCRs come from a woman aged 45-65 years with alopecia areata. Some clones in this sample may be carry-over from other donors' samples.

This clonotype has at least ten counts. The chain joins TRBV11-2 to TRBJ2-5; D remains unclear. The CDR3 extends over 12 amino acids. The ends were cut back, 4 bases at V and 5 bases at J, with 8 bases in the middle. Germline values: CDR1 SGHAT, CDR2 FQNNGV. CDR3 region: CASSYHGETQYF. Here the CDR3 DNA reads TGTGCCAGCAGCTACCATGGGGAGACCCAGTACTTC.

V usage is TRBV29-1 and J usage is TRBJ1-2; D is unresolved. The CDR3 contains 14 residues. The V end lost 3 bases, the J end lost 0 bases, and 11 bases lay between the germline ends. Germline V lookup: CDR1 SQVTM, CDR2 ANQGSEA. Written as DNA, the CDR3 is TGCAGCGTTGACGGCGTCTACTCTAACTATGGCTACACCTTC. Translating it yields CSVDGVYSNYGYTF.

The sample holds a few counts of this clonotype. The chain links TRBV25-1 to TRBJ2-7; no definite D call. This CDR3 region has 12 residues. Germline loops: CDR1 MGHDK, CDR2 SYGVNS. Deletions cut 6 bases from V and 0 bases from J, with 6 bases between. The CDR3 spells CASSYTSYEQYF. The CDR3 bases are TGTGCCAGCAGCTACACCTCCTACGAGCAGTACTTC.

This clonotype was detected many times. This sequence joins TRBV5-1 and TRBJ2-7; 14 nucleotides align to TRBD2. Germline loops: CDR1 SGHRS, CDR2 YFSETQ. With 3 bases clipped from V and 0 bases from J, the junction kept 8 bases outside the gene matches. The CDR3 has 18 residues. The CDR3 DNA reads as TGCGCCAGCAGCTCCCCTGAAGGGACTAGCGGGAGCTCCTACGAGCAGTACTTC. Its protein is CASSSPEGTSGSSYEQYF.

V is TRBV11-3 and J is TRBJ2-1; 8 bases match TRBD2. Trimming cost V 1 base and J 10 bases; bases outside gene matches: 3. The CDR3 has 13 amino acids. Germline V gives CDR1 SGHNT, CDR2 YENEEA. The CDR3 spells CASSLGRTSEQFF. The CDR3 DNA reads as TGTGCCAGCAGCTTAGGAAGGACTAGCGAGCAGTTCTTC.

Only a few counts were recorded for this clonotype. The rearrangement joins TRBV6-5 to TRBJ2-1; D unclear. The CDR3 is 16 amino acids. In germline, CDR1 is MNHEY, CDR2 SVGAGI. Trimming stripped 5 bases from V and 0 bases from J, with 14 bases between. CDR3 sequence: CASSLDHLSSYNEQFF. The CDR3 DNA is TGTGCCAGCAGTCTTGACCATCTTAGCTCCTACAATGAGCAGTTCTTC.

This chain links TRBV9 with TRBJ2-2; 7 bases align to TRBD1. The CDR3 extends over 16 amino acids. Looked up from germline, CDR1 is SGDLS and CDR2 is YYNGEE. Unmatched junction bases numbered 4, after V lost 2 bases and J lost 0 bases. The CDR3 coding sequence is TGTGCCAGCAGCGTCGGACAGGCCTCGAACACCGGGGAGCTGTTTTTT. Encoded protein: CASSVGQASNTGELFF. Drawing the rest from reference TRBV9 and TRBJ2-2, the complete variable domain is DSGVTQTPKHLITATGQRVTLRCSPRSGDLSVYWYQQSLDQGLQFLIQYYNGEERAKGNILERFSAQQFPDLHSELNLSSLELGDSALYFCASSVGQASNTGELFFGEGSRLTVL.

This clonotype showed up just a few times. V usage is TRBV7-9 and J usage is TRBJ2-2; D uncertain. CDR1 and CDR2 (germline): SEHNR, FQNEAQ (reference sequence). Trimming pared 6 bases from V and 4 bases from J, leaving 9 bases between. The CDR3 is 13 residues long. The CDR3: CASSRDSTGELFF. CDR3 coding DNA: TGTGCCAGCAGTCGTGACTCCACCGGGGAGCTGTTTTTT.

The genes are TRBV11-3 and TRBJ2-1; the D is unclear. Germline-derived CDR1 and CDR2 are SGHNT and YENEEA. The length of the CDR3 is 17 residues. Trimming stripped 1 base from V and 4 bases from J, with 17 bases between. The DNA of the CDR3 is TGTGCCAGCAGCTTAGGGGTGGGCAGGCCTGAATACAATGAGCAGTTCTTC. Translating gives CASSLGVGRPEYNEQFF.

The table lists this clonotype with many counts. Mismatch with germline at one junction end may stem from a read error. V and J are TRBV28 and TRBJ2-7, with D perhaps matching TRBD2 (6 bases). From germline, CDR1 is MDHEN and CDR2 SYDVKM. The CDR3 totals 11 residues. CDR3 residues: CASSLGGQGHF. The DNA for the CDR3 is TGTGCCAGCAGTTTAGGAGGGCAGGGCCACTTC.